These 29 T cell receptor beta chains originate from one sample sequenced in a study of T cells in Graves' hyperthyroidism and ophthalmopathy. Amplification yielded TCR beta CDR3 regions, with RNA transcripts as the source. During a first-round RT-PCR of the TCR CDR3, the HTBI primer set was used. One entry per CDR3 protein, called by TCRdb with MiXCR from the multiplex PCR reads. The sample includes about 540,000 distinct CDR3 sequences, under 60% of them seen just once. Input material: peripheral blood or thyroid tissue (not recorded which). The receptor source for this set is a woman in her late teens or twenties with Graves' hyperthyroidism.

This clonotype has at least ten counts. The rearrangement uses TRBV19 and TRBJ1-1; D call uncertain. There are 14 residues in the CDR3. The V end lost 3 bases, the J end lost 0 bases, and 8 bases lay between the germline ends. From germline, CDR1 is LNHDA and CDR2 SQIVND (reference sequence). In DNA form, the CDR3 reads TGTGCCAGTAGTATGAGTCACTTGAACACTGAAGCTTTCTTT. Protein: CASSMSHLNTEAFF.

The chain couples TRBV24-1 to TRBJ2-1; the match to TRBD2 covers 10 bases. This CDR3 comprises 16 residues. V lost 4 bases, J lost 2 bases, and 4 bases stayed unmatched. The germline V gene encodes CDR1 KGHDR and CDR2 SFDVKD. The CDR3 loop is CATSDHSGRAYNEQFF. The CDR3, as DNA: TGTGCCACCAGTGACCACAGCGGGAGGGCCTACAATGAGCAGTTCTTC.

With regard to this clonotype: This clone may be a read error of a much larger clone one base away. V is TRBV2 and J is TRBJ2-7; TRBD2 aligns across 8 bases. CDR3 length: 15 amino acids. CDR1 SNHLY and CDR2 FYNNEI come from the germline V gene. CDR3 sequence: CAGSERLAISYEQYF. The CDR3 region has the DNA TGTGCCGGCAGTGAGAGACTAGCGATTTCCTACGAGCAGTACTTC.

This chain connects TRBV4-1 to TRBJ2-7; 7 bases are a match to TRBD2. The V and J ends lost 1 base and 0 bases, in that order; junction bases with no gene match: 3. The CDR3 is made up of 15 amino acids. The germline V gene encodes CDR1 MGHRA and CDR2 YSYEKL. CDR3 in amino acids: CASSQVGGSSYEQYF. CDR3 nucleotide sequence: TGCGCCAGCAGCCAAGTCGGCGGGAGCTCCTACGAGCAGTACTTC.

This clonotype was seen at least ten times. The rearrangement links TRBV20-1 to TRBJ1-2; D might be TRBD1 (6 bases). CDR3 size: 13 residues. Germline V gene lookup returns CDR1 DFQATT and CDR2 SNEGSKA (reference sequence). The V end was cut by 6 bases, the J end by 1 base, with 12 bases between. The CDR3 DNA reads as TGCAGTGCGTCCGGACAGAATAACTATGGCTACACCTTC. This translates into CSASGQNNYGYTF.

This clonotype was counted between two and nine times. The chain couples TRBV25-1 to TRBJ2-1; D unclear. The CDR3 covers 17 residues. Germline V CDR1 and CDR2: MGHDK, SYGVNS. The germline V and J ends were trimmed by 2 bases and 7 bases, with 21 bases remaining between them. CDR3 region: CASSETVGRPRVNEQFF. The CDR3 nucleotides read TGTGCCAGCAGTGAAACGGTGGGAAGGCCTCGGGTGAATGAGCAGTTCTTC.

The chain joins TRBV19 to TRBJ2-1; a possible D gene is TRBD2 (6 bases). CDR1 LNHDA and CDR2 SQIVND come from the germline V gene (reference sequence). The CDR3 covers 15 residues. The germline V and J ends were trimmed by 6 bases and 6 bases, with 18 bases remaining between them. The CDR3 loop is CASRRYGGEGNEQFF. The CDR3 coding sequence is TGTGCCAGTAGACGTTACGGCGGGGAAGGCAATGAGCAGTTCTTC.

This clonotype was observed many times. The J gene is TRBJ1-5, the V gene TRBV19; tentatively, D is TRBD1 (5 bases). V was shortened by 2 bases and J by 3 bases, with 11 bases between the two germline ends. The length of the CDR3 is 15 residues. Per germline, CDR1 LNHDA and CDR2 SQIVND (reference sequence). CDR3 nucleotides: TGTGCCAGTAGTATATCATGGGGGTCCAATCAGCCCCAGCATTTT. It is translated as CASSISWGSNQPQHF.

This clonotype was observed a handful of times. The chain employs TRBV27 and TRBJ1-4; D is ambiguous. This CDR3 comprises 13 residues. The germline gives CDR1 MNHEY, CDR2 SMNVEV (reference sequence). V was pared by 7 bases and J by 3 bases, with 9 bases between. CDR3 protein: CASKGSPNEKLFF. Written as DNA, the CDR3 is TGTGCCAGCAAGGGTTCGCCTAATGAAAAACTGTTTTTT. Based on the CDR3 plus reference TRBV27 and TRBJ1-4, the full variable domain is EAQVTQNPRYLITVTGKKLTVTCSQNMNHEYMSWYRQDPGLGLRQIYYSMNVEVTDKGDVPEGYKVSRKEKRNFPLILESPSPNQTSLYFCASKGSPNEKLFFGSGTQLSVL.

Details on this clonotype: This could be a read error, since a much larger clone is one nucleotide away. V is TRBV5-4 and J is TRBJ1-6; 7 positions match TRBD1. The CDR3 loop spans 14 amino acids. Germline V lookup: CDR1 SGHNT, CDR2 YYREEE (reference sequence). For the CDR3, the DNA is TGTGCCAGCAACTTTGCAGGGGGTCCTTCACCCATCCACTTT. Residues: CASNFAGGPSPIHF.

This clonotype has only a few counts. This chain connects TRBV20-1 to TRBJ2-3; possibly TRBD1 or TRBD2 for D (5 bases each). V lost 2 bases, J lost 1 base, and 16 bases lay in between. This CDR3 has 16 residues. Germline assignment: CDR1 DFQATT and CDR2 SNEGSKA (reference sequence). The CDR3: CSARRSVRGGTDTQYF. The CDR3, as DNA: TGCAGTGCTAGAAGGTCGGTGAGGGGCGGCACAGATACGCAGTATTTT.

The chain couples TRBV5-1 to TRBJ1-1; no firm D call. The V gene lost 3 bases and the J gene lost 3 bases, with 12 bases spanning the gap. The germline V gene has CDR1 SGHRS and CDR2 YFSETQ. The CDR3 runs to 14 residues. The CDR3 protein is CASSSPRVDTEAFF. CDR3 DNA: TGCGCCAGCAGCTCACCAAGAGTAGACACTGAAGCTTTCTTT.

CDR3 loop: CASSFGHYNEQYF. In DNA, the CDR3 is TGTGCCAGCAGCTTCGGCCATTACAATGAGCAGTACTTC. This chain joins TRBV7-2 and TRBJ2-7; D gene ambiguous. The germline V gene encodes CDR1 SGHTA and CDR2 FQGNSA. The CDR3 sequence is 13 residues long. The V gene lost 3 bases and the J gene lost 7 bases, with 13 bases spanning the gap. The whole variable domain, remainder taken from reference TRBV7-2 and TRBJ2-7, is GAGVSQSPSNKVTEKGKDVELRCDPISGHTALYWYRQSLGQGLEFLIYFQGNSAPDKSGLPSDRFSAERTGGSVSTLTIQRTQQEDSAVYLCASSFGHYNEQYFGPGTRLTVT.

A remark on this clonotype: Just one base apart from a much larger clone, this may be a read error. The chain couples TRBV20-1 to TRBJ2-2, with 7 bases that match TRBD2. CDR1 and CDR2 from the germline V gene are DFQATT and SNEGSKA (reference sequence). The CDR3 covers 15 residues. Trimming took 4 bases from V and 6 from J; bases not matched to a gene: 11. CDR3 sequence reads: CSAIDIPGRAGELFF. The CDR3 nucleotides are TGCAGTGCTATAGATATTCCGGGGAGGGCCGGGGAGCTGTTTTTT.

This clonotype was detected ten times or more. The rearrangement links TRBV7-8 to TRBJ1-4; D may be TRBD1 (5 bases). V lost 5 bases and J 5 bases, leaving 18 bases between the germline ends. The germline gives CDR1 SGHVS, CDR2 FQNEAQ. The CDR3 extends over 16 amino acids. This chain's CDR3 is CASSPTRGGYNEKLFF. CDR3 nucleotide sequence: TGTGCCAGCAGCCCGACGAGGGGCGGGTACAATGAAAAACTGTTTTTT.

The V and J genes are TRBV7-6 and TRBJ2-7; 10 bases fit TRBD1. From germline, CDR1 is SGHVS and CDR2 FNYEAQ. CDR3 length equals 15 residues. With V trimmed by 5 bases and J by 1 base, 5 bases remained unmatched. The CDR3 is CASSVMDRGSYEQYF. CDR3 DNA sequence: TGTGCCAGCAGCGTCATGGACAGGGGGTCCTACGAGCAGTACTTC.

Note on this clonotype: The junction shows a germline mismatch at one end, possibly a read error. The chain joins TRBV12-3 or TRBV12-4 to TRBJ2-5, with D unclear. There are 8 residues in the CDR3. The CDR3 DNA follows: TGTGCCAGCAGTTCCCAGGACTTC. Translation gives CASSSQDF.

This clonotype has ten or more counts. The rearrangement links TRBV6-1 to TRBJ2-2; a possible D gene is TRBD2 (5 bases). V was pared by 2 bases and J by 4 bases, with 14 bases between. This CDR3 has 16 amino acids. Germline V gives CDR1 MNHNS, CDR2 SASEGT. CDR3 loop: CASSEIRLAGTGELFF. The DNA of the CDR3 is TGTGCCAGCAGTGAAATTCGGCTAGCTGGCACCGGGGAGCTGTTTTTT.

The rearrangement joins TRBV9 to TRBJ1-5, with D perhaps matching TRBD1 (5 bases). The CDR3 extends over 13 amino acids. Germline CDR1 is SGDLS and CDR2 is YYNGEE. Trimming stripped 1 base from V and 11 bases from J, with 13 bases between. The chain's CDR3 is CASSVWGQETQHF. CDR3 bases: TGTGCCAGCAGCGTATGGGGCCAAGAGACCCAGCATTTT.

There are many counts of this clonotype. The V call is TRBV5-1, the J call TRBJ1-1; the D is unclear. Germline CDR1 is SGHRS and CDR2 is YFSETQ. Trimming took off 0 bases at V and 7 bases at J, with 16 bases between the two ends. The CDR3 loop spans 15 amino acids. CDR3 amino acids: CASSLVEGFGGEAFF. CDR3 nucleotides: TGCGCCAGCAGCTTGGTCGAGGGTTTCGGTGGTGAAGCTTTCTTT.

Many counts were recorded for this clonotype. The chain joins TRBV7-2 to TRBJ1-1; D ambiguous. V lost 6 bases to trimming and J lost 8 bases, with 10 bases between them. In germline, CDR1 is SGHTA, CDR2 FQGNSA. The CDR3 is made up of 11 amino acids. CDR3 DNA sequence: TGTGCCAGCAGTTCCAGAAAAGAAGCTTTCTTT. Its protein product is CASSSRKEAFF.

Notes on this clonotype: A much larger clone sits a single nucleotide away, making a read error possible. The chain is built from TRBV4-1 and TRBJ1-4, with TRBD1 identical over 8 bases. The germline CDR1 and CDR2 sequences are MGHRA and YSYEKL. This CDR3 comprises 15 residues. Germline trimming cut 3 bases from V and 6 bases from J; bases unmatched to any gene: 6. The CDR3: CASSHDPGQDEKLFF. The DNA of the CDR3 is TGCGCCAGCAGCCATGACCCGGGACAGGATGAAAAACTGTTTTTT.

There are many counts of this clonotype. The rearrangement links TRBV20-1 to TRBJ1-1, with D perhaps TRBD1 (5 bases). Trimming stripped 0 bases from V and 1 base from J, with 9 bases between. The CDR3 loop spans 14 amino acids. CDR1 DFQATT and CDR2 SNEGSKA come from the germline V gene (reference sequence). CDR3: CSAREGAENTEAFF. CDR3 coding DNA: TGCAGTGCTAGAGAAGGGGCAGAGAACACTGAAGCTTTCTTT.

This clonotype was counted between two and nine times. The chain links TRBV20-1 to TRBJ2-5; D uncertain. Germline assignment: CDR1 DFQATT and CDR2 SNEGSKA (reference sequence). With 3 bases removed from V and 6 bases from J, the gap between germline ends came to 5 bases. The CDR3 spans 10 residues. CDR3 protein: CSARDKTQYF. The CDR3 DNA is TGCAGTGCTAGGGATAAGACCCAGTACTTC.

This clonotype was seen at least ten times. V gene TRBV10-3 combines with J gene TRBJ1-4, with 9 bases aligning to TRBD1. The V gene's germline CDR1 is ENHRY and CDR2 SYGVKD. V gave up 2 bases and J gave up 4 bases; unmatched junction bases: 2. This CDR3 has 15 residues. CDR3 nucleotides: TGTGCCATCAGTGAGCCGGACAGGGGTAATGAAAAACTGTTTTTT. Its translation: CAISEPDRGNEKLFF.

This clonotype was detected a few times. V is TRBV7-6 and J is TRBJ2-7; the D gene is possibly TRBD2 (6 bases). Germline V gives CDR1 SGHVS, CDR2 FNYEAQ. The V end lost 5 bases, the J end lost 5 bases, and 13 bases lay between the germline ends. This CDR3 is built from 13 residues. CDR3 loop: CASSLSPGDEQYF. DNA of the CDR3: TGTGCCAGCAGCCTATCCCCGGGGGACGAGCAGTACTTC.

The V gene is TRBV7-3, the J gene TRBJ2-7; 12 bases map to TRBD1. With V trimmed by 5 bases and J by 4 bases, 6 bases remained unmatched. The CDR3 consists of 15 residues. Germline CDR1 is SGHTA and CDR2 is FQGTGA. CDR3 sequence: CASSKLGQGAYEQYF. DNA of the CDR3: TGTGCCAGCAGCAAACTGGGACAGGGGGCTTACGAGCAGTACTTC.

The chain couples TRBV20-1 to TRBJ2-7; 9 nucleotides agree with TRBD1. This CDR3 has 14 residues. The V gene end was trimmed by 0 bases and the J gene end by 4 bases; junction bases not matched to a gene: 4. Per germline, CDR1 DFQATT and CDR2 SNEGSKA (reference sequence). In DNA form, the CDR3 reads TGCAGTGCTAGAGATACAGGGGGCGCATACGAGCAGTACTTC. Protein product: CSARDTGGAYEQYF.

This CDR3 is CASTTSGRAIDTQYF. In DNA, the CDR3 is TGTGCCAGCACAACTAGCGGGAGGGCCATAGATACGCAGTATTTT. J is TRBJ2-3 and V is TRBV2; 13 bases align to TRBD2. Per the germline V gene, CDR1 is SNHLY and CDR2 is FYNNEI. With 7 bases clipped from V and 5 bases from J, the junction kept 6 bases outside the gene matches. The CDR3 has 15 amino acids.